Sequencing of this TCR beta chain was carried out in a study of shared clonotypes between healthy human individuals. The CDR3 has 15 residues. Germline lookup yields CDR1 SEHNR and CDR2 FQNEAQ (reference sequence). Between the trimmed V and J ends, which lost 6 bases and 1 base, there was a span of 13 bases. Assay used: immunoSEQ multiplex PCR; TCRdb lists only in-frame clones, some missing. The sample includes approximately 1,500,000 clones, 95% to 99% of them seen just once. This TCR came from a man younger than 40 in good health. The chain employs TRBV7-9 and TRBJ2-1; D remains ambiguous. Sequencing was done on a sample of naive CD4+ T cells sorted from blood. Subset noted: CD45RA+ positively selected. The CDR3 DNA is TGTGCCAGCAGTCAGGCGCTCTTTTCCTACAATGAGCAGTTCTTC. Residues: CASSQALFSYNEQFF. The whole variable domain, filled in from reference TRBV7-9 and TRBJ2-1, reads DTGVSQNPRHKITKRGQNVTFRCDPISEHNRLYWYRQTLGQGPEFLTYFQNEAQLEKSRLLSDRFSAERPKGSFSTLEIQRTEQGDSAMYLCASSQALFSYNEQFFGPGTRLTVL.